This T cell receptor (beta chain) stems from a study of blood T cells in healthy people across ages. Study details: In model experiments, template switching was able to capture about one barcoded beta molecule for every two T cells that were present.

It was with a sample-barcoded 5' primer and a J-beta primer mix that a second PCR of roughly 7 to 12 cycles was run. Every sample returned 2.5 million or more CDR3-containing paired-end reads. TCRdb reprocessed the 5' RACE reads with MiXCR, giving one entry per CDR3 protein. The data contain about 770,000 distinct CDR3 sequences, roughly 44% of them singletons. A word on this clonotype: Its antigen is not known.

The study, taken as a whole, reports: CMV status of donors was not determined, possibly confounding expanded clonotype changes. Higher diversity and more naive CD4+ cells were features of long-lived donors, compared to aged donors.

The V and J ends lost 0 bases and 12 bases respectively, with 17 bases between them. Germline V gene lookup returns CDR1 LGHNA and CDR2 YSLEER. The CDR3 has 14 residues. Sequenced sample: blood. The rearrangement uses TRBV4-3 and TRBJ1-1, with D perhaps TRBD1 (6 bases). The sequence derives from a man between 60 and 70 years old in good health. The CDR3: CASSQDHRAVFTFF. DNA of the CDR3: TGCGCCAGCAGCCAAGATCACAGGGCGGTATTTACTTTCTTT.